The T cell receptor (beta chain) described here comes from a study of T cells after posttransplantation cyclophosphamide. General observations from the study: Tissue-infiltrating T cells from skin or gut overlapped little with blood T cells.

Using immunoSEQ multiplex PCR, the repertoire was profiled, and TCRdb retains in-frame clones only, with some absent. The data show tens of thousands of clones, with none appearing a single time. The CDR3 contains 16 residues. Germline loops: CDR1 SGHTA, CDR2 FQGNSA. V gave up 0 bases and J gave up 0 bases, with 12 bases separating them. The table lists this clone with many counts. As yet, its antigen is unknown. Sequenced sample: PBMCs. This TCR was recovered from a woman aged 45 to 65 in good health and a related stem cell transplant donor. This rearrangement joins TRBV7-2 to TRBJ2-7, with D possibly matching TRBD1 (5 bases). CDR3 nucleotide sequence: TGTGCCAGCAGCTTAGCACCAGGGCCTAGCTCCTACGAGCAGTACTTC. Amino acids: CASSLAPGPSSYEQYF.